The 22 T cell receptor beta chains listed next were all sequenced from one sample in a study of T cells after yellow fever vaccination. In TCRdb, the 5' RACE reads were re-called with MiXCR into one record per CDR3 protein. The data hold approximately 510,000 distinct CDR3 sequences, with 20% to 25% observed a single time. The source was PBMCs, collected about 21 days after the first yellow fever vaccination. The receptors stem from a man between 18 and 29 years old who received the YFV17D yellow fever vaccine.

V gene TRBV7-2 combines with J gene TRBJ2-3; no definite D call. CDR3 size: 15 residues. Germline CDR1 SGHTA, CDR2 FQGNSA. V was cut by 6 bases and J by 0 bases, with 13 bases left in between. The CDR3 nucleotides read TGTGCCAGCAGATGGTCAGCCTCTAGCACAGATACGCAGTATTTT. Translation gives CASRWSASSTDTQYF. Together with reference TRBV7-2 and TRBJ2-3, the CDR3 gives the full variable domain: GAGVSQSPSNKVTEKGKDVELRCDPISGHTALYWYRQSLGQGLEFLIYFQGNSAPDKSGLPSDRFSAERTGGSVSTLTIQRTQQEDSAVYLCASRWSASSTDTQYFGPGTRLTVL.

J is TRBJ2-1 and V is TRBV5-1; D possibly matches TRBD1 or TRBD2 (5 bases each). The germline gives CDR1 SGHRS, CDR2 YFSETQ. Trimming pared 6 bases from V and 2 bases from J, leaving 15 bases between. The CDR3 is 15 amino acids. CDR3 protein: CASNSRDRTYNEQFF. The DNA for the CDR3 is TGCGCCAGCAACAGCCGGGACCGAACCTACAATGAGCAGTTCTTC.

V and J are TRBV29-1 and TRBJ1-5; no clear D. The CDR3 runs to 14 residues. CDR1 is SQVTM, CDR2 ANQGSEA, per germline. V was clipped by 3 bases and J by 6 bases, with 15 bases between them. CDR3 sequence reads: CSVESLRSGQPQHF. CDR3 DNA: TGCAGCGTTGAGTCACTCAGATCAGGTCAGCCCCAGCATTTT.

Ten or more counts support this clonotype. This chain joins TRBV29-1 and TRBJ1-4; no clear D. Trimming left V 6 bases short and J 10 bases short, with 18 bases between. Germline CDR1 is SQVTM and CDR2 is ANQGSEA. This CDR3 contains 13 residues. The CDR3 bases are TGCAGCGTCATAGCCGAAGGGAATCCAAAACTGTTTTTT. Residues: CSVIAEGNPKLFF.

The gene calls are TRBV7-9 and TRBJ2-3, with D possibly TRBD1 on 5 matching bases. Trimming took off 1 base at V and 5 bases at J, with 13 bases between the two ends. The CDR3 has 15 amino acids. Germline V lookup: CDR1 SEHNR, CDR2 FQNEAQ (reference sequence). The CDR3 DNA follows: TGTGCCAGCAGCTTAGGGTGGCAGGGCTTAGATACGCAGTATTTT. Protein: CASSLGWQGLDTQYF.

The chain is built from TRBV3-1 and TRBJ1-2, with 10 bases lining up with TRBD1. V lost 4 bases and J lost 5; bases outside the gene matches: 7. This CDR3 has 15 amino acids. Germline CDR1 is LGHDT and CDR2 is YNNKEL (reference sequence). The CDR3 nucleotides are TGTGCCAGCAGCCCCGGACAGGGGGACCTATATGGCTACACCTTC. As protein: CASSPGQGDLYGYTF.

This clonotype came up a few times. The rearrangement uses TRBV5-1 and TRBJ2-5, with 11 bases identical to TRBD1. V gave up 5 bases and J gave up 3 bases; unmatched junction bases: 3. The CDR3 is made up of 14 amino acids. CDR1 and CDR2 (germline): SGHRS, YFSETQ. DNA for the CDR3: TGCGCCAGCAGGGGACAGGGGGTGGAAGAGACCCAGTACTTC. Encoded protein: CASRGQGVEETQYF.

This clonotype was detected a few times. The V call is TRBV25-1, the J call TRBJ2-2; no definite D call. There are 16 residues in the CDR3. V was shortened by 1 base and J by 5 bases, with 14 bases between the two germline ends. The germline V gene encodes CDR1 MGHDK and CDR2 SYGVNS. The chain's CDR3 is CASSESKVRWTGELFF. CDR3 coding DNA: TGTGCCAGCAGTGAATCAAAGGTTCGGTGGACCGGGGAGCTGTTTTTT.

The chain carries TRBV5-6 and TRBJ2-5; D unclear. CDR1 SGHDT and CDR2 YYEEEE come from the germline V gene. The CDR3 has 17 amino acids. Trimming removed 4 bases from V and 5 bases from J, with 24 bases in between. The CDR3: CASSQKGFTYFFETQYF. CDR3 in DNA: TGTGCCAGCAGCCAAAAAGGTTTTACGTACTTTTTCGAGACCCAGTACTTC.

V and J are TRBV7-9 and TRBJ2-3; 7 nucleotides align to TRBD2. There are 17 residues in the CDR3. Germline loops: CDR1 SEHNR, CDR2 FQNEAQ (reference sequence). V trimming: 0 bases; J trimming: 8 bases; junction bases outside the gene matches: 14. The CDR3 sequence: CASSLAGGSREVGTQYF. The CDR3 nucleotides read TGTGCCAGCAGCTTAGCGGGGGGGAGCCGGGAGGTTGGTACGCAGTATTTT.

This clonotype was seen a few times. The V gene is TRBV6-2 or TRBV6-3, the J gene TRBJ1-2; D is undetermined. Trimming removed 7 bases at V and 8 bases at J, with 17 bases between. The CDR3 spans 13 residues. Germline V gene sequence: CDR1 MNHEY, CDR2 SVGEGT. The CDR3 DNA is TGTGCCAGCAACCAAAGAGGGCGTGAAGGCTACACCTTC. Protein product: CASNQRGREGYTF.

CDR3 DNA sequence: TGTGCCATCCAGAGGAGGGGAACAGGGGAGGGGAACAATGAGCAGTTCTTC. It encodes CAIQRRGTGEGNNEQFF. The chain carries TRBV10-3 and TRBJ2-1, with D perhaps TRBD1 or TRBD2 (7 bases each). Germline CDR1 is ENHRY and CDR2 is SYGVKD. The CDR3 is 17 residues long. V lost 8 bases and J lost 5, with 25 bases in between.

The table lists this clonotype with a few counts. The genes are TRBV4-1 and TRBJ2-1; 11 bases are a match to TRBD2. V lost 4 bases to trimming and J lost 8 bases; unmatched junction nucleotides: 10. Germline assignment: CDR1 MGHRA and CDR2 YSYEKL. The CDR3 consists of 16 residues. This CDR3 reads CASSRAGLAGFDEQFF. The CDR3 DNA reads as TGCGCCAGCAGCCGAGCAGGACTAGCGGGTTTCGATGAGCAGTTCTTC.

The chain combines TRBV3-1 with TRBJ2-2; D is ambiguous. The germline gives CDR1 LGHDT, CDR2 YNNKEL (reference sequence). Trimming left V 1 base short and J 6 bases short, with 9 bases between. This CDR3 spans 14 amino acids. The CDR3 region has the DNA TGTGCCAGCAGCCAAGTGTCCCGTCCCGGGGAGCTGTTTTTT. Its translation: CASSQVSRPGELFF.

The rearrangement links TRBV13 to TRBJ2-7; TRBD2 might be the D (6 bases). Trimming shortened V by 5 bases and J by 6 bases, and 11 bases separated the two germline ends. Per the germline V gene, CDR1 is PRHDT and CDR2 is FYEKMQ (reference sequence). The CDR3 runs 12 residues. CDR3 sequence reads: CASSPRGGEQYF. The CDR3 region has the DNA TGTGCCAGCAGCCCAAGGGGAGGCGAGCAGTACTTC.

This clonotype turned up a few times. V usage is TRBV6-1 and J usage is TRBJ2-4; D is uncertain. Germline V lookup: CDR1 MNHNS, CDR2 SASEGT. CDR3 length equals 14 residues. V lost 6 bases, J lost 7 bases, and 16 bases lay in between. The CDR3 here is CASSLDGPHNIQYF. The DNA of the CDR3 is TGTGCCAGCAGCTTGGACGGACCTCATAACATTCAGTACTTC.

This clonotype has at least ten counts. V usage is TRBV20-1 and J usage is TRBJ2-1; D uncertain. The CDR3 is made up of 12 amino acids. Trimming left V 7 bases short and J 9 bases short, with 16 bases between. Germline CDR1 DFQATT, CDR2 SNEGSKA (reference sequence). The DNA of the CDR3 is TGCAGTGGTCGGGCTGGCGACGGTGAGCAGTTCTTC. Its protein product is CSGRAGDGEQFF.

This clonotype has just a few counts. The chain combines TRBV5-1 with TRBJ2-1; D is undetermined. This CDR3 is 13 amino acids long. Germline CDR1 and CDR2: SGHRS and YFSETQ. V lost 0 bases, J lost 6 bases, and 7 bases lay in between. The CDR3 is CASSLGAANEQFF. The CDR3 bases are TGCGCCAGCAGCTTGGGGGCAGCCAATGAGCAGTTCTTC.

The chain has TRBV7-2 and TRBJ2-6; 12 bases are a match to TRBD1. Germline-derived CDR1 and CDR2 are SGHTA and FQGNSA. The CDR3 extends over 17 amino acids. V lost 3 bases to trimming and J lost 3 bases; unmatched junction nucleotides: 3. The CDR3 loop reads CASSFGTGGFGANVLTF. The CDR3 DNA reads TGTGCCAGCAGCTTTGGGACAGGGGGCTTTGGGGCCAACGTCCTGACTTTC.

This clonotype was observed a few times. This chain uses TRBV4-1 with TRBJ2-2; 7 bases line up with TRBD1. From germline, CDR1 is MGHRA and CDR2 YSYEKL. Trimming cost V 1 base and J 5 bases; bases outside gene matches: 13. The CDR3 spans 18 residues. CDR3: CASSQVPPGTVETGELFF. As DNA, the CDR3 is TGCGCCAGCAGCCAAGTGCCTCCCGGGACAGTAGAAACCGGGGAGCTGTTTTTT.

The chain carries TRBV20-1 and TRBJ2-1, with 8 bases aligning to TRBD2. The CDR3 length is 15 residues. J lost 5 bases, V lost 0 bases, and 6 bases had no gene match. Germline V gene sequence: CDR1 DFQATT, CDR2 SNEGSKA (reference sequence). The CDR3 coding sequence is TGCAGTGCTAGAGAGATCCGGGGGGGGGACAATGAGCAGTTCTTC. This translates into CSAREIRGGDNEQFF.

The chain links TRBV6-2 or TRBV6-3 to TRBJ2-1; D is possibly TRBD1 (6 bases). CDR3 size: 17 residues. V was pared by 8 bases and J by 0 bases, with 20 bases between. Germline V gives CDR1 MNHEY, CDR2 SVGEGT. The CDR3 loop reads CASLGIQDSYSYNEQFF. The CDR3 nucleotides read TGTGCCAGCCTTGGGATTCAGGACAGCTACTCCTACAATGAGCAGTTCTTC.